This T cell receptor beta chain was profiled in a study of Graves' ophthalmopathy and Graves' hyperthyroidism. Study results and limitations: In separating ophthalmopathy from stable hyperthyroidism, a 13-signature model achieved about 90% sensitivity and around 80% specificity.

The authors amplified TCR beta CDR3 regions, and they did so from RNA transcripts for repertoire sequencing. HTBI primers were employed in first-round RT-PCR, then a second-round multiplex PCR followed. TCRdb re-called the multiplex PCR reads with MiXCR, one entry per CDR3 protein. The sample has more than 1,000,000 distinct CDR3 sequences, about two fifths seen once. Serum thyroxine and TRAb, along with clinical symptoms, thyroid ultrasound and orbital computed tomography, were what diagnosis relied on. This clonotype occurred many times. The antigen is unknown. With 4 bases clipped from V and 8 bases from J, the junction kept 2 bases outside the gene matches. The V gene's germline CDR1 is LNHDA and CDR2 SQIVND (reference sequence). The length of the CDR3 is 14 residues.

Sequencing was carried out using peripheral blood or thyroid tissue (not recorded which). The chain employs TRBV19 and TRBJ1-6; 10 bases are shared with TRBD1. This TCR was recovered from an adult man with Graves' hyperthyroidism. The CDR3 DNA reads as TGTGCCAGTAGTACGGGACAGGGGTATTCACCCCTCCACTTT. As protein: CASSTGQGYSPLHF.